These 19 T cell receptor beta chains share one sample of origin, sequenced in a study of breast tumors, draining lymph nodes, adjacent tissues. TCRdb used MiXCR to reprocess the multiplex PCR reads, holding one entry per CDR3 protein. The table includes over 200,000 distinct CDR3 sequences, about 32% detected once. Breast cancer patients provided tissue from their axillary draining lymph nodes. The sequenced material came from axillary lymph node tissue. Receptors originate from a female donor with breast cancer. Some clones in this sample may be carry-over from other donors' samples.

The chain employs TRBV4-3 and TRBJ2-1; no reliable D call. The germline V gene encodes CDR1 LGHNA and CDR2 YSLEER. The CDR3 length is 13 residues. Trimming removed 1 base at V and 9 bases at J, with 10 bases between. CDR3 region: CASSQALDGEQFF. The CDR3 DNA reads as TGCGCCAGCAGCCAAGCTCTAGATGGTGAGCAGTTCTTC.

The genes are TRBV15 and TRBJ2-2; D may correspond to TRBD1 or TRBD2 (5 bases each). V was shortened by 3 bases and J by 4 bases, with 12 bases between the two germline ends. The V gene's germline CDR1 is LNHNV and CDR2 YYDKDF (reference sequence). CDR3 length: 15 residues. The CDR3 DNA reads TGTGCCACCAGCAGCGTTTGGGACGCCACCGGGGAGCTGTTTTTT. Translated, it gives CATSSVWDATGELFF.

This clonotype has more than one count but fewer than ten. A much bigger clone sits one base away, suggesting this may be a read error. The chain has TRBV30 and TRBJ1-6, with D possibly being TRBD1 (6 bases). In germline, CDR1 is GTSNPN, CDR2 SVGIG (reference sequence). This CDR3 is built from 14 residues. Trimming stripped 4 bases from V and 7 bases from J, with 14 bases between. CDR3 sequence reads: CAWNLGQLNSPLHF. CDR3 sequence (DNA): TGTGCCTGGAACCTAGGACAGCTAAATTCACCCCTCCACTTT.

This clonotype was detected many times. The germline gene is not matched at one end of the junction; a read error may be the cause. This rearrangement joins TRBV5-1 to TRBJ2-5; D is uncertain. Germline-derived CDR1 and CDR2 are SGHRS and YFSETQ. The CDR3 is made up of 14 amino acids. CDR3 amino acids: CASSSQRRQDTQYF. For the CDR3, the DNA is TGCGCCAGCAGCTCACAGCGTCGTCAAGACACCCAGTACTTC. Drawing the rest from reference TRBV5-1 and TRBJ2-5, the complete variable domain is KAGVTQTPRYLIKTRGQQVTLSCSPISGHRSVSWYQQTPGQGLQFLFEYFSETQRNKGNFPGRFSGRQFSNSRSEMNVSTLELGDSALYLCASSSQRRQDTQYFGPGTRLLVL.

On this clonotype: A much larger clonotype is one base distant, so this may be a read error. This chain uses TRBV12-3 or TRBV12-4 with TRBJ1-1; D remains ambiguous. Trimming took 6 bases from V and 9 from J, leaving 14 bases between them. There are 12 residues in the CDR3. This CDR3 is CASRLRGIKAFF. CDR3 sequence (DNA): TGTGCCAGCAGACTACGAGGAATCAAAGCTTTCTTT.

In the case of this clonotype: A much larger clone lies a single base off, so this may be a read error. The CDR3 protein is CASSPAGVGRNEQFF. DNA for the CDR3: TGTGCCAGCAGCCCCGCGGGGGTCGGTAGGAATGAGCAGTTCTTC. The chain is built from TRBV12-3 or TRBV12-4 and TRBJ2-1, with TRBD2 matching over 7 bases. CDR3 length equals 15 residues. Germline trimming cut 6 bases from V and 7 bases from J; bases unmatched to any gene: 12.

The table lists this clonotype with many counts. This chain joins TRBV6-5 and TRBJ2-7; 8 bases map to TRBD2. The germline gives CDR1 MNHEY, CDR2 SVGAGI. The CDR3 is 13 amino acids. V was clipped by 8 bases and J by 4 bases; unmatched bases: 7. DNA of the CDR3: TGTGCCAGCTCCGGGACTAGAATTTACGAGCAGTACTTC. It yields the protein CASSGTRIYEQYF.

This clonotype was detected ten times or more. CDR3 nucleotides: TGCAGTGCTAGAGAAAGGACAGGAGGGTCTAGCTATGGCTACACCTTC. This codes for CSARERTGGSSYGYTF. The V call is TRBV20-1, the J call TRBJ1-2; 7 bases match TRBD1. Trimming cost V 0 bases and J 4 bases; bases outside gene matches: 11. Germline CDR1 is DFQATT and CDR2 is SNEGSKA (reference sequence). The CDR3 has 16 amino acids.

This clonotype was detected ten times or more. J is TRBJ1-6 and V is TRBV27, with 9 bases lining up with TRBD1. CDR1 is MNHEY, CDR2 SMNVEV, per germline (reference sequence). The CDR3 has 16 residues. V gave up 6 bases and J gave up 7 bases; unmatched junction bases: 10. CDR3 sequence reads: CASSPAPGQGNSPLHF. In nucleotides, the CDR3 is TGTGCCAGCAGCCCAGCCCCGGGACAGGGAAATTCACCCCTCCACTTT.

To note about this clonotype: This may be a read error: a much more frequent sequence differs by one nucleotide. The CDR3 region has the DNA TGTGCCAGCAGTCACCACCAGGGGGATGGCTACACCTTC. Encoded protein: CASSHHQGDGYTF. The rearrangement joins TRBV6-5 to TRBJ1-2; 7 bases fit TRBD1. The CDR3 spans 13 residues. CDR1 is MNHEY, CDR2 SVGAGI, per germline. Germline trimming cut 5 bases from V and 6 bases from J; bases unmatched to any gene: 6.

To note about this clonotype: This clone may be a read error of a much larger clone one base away. The chain has TRBV20-1 and TRBJ2-7; 10 bases fit TRBD1. This CDR3 is 15 amino acids long. V dropped 2 bases and J dropped 5; count of bases not matched to a gene: 9. CDR1 DFQATT and CDR2 SNEGSKA come from the germline V gene (reference sequence). CDR3 nucleotides: TGCAGTGCTAGATCGGGGGACAGGGGAACCCACGAGCAGTACTTC. Translation gives CSARSGDRGTHEQYF.

Many counts were recorded for this clonotype. This chain uses TRBV6-2 or TRBV6-3 with TRBJ2-7, with 8 bases that match TRBD1. With V trimmed by 6 bases and J by 5 bases, 9 bases remained unmatched. This CDR3 contains 14 residues. Germline values: CDR1 MNHEY, CDR2 SVGEGT. CDR3 bases: TGTGCCAGCAGCCGGACAGGGCGGTTCAACGAGCAGTACTTC. Translating gives CASSRTGRFNEQYF.

This clonotype was counted at least ten times. This sequence joins TRBV30 and TRBJ2-1; maybe TRBD2 (6 bases). Trimming took 1 base from V and 7 from J, leaving 17 bases between them. CDR1 is GTSNPN, CDR2 SVGIG, per germline (reference sequence). The CDR3 is 15 residues long. The CDR3 spells CAWSAVAGSLNEQFF. The DNA of the CDR3 is TGTGCCTGGAGTGCCGTTGCGGGAAGCCTTAATGAGCAGTTCTTC.

This clonotype was found many times. The genes are TRBV19 and TRBJ1-5; 10 nucleotides match TRBD1. Looked up from germline, CDR1 is LNHDA and CDR2 is SQIVND (reference sequence). There are 13 residues in the CDR3. Trimming cost V 10 bases and J 5 bases; bases outside gene matches: 5. CDR3 bases: TGTGCCACCCGGGACAGGGGATATCAGCCCCAGCATTTT. It translates to CATRDRGYQPQHF. The full variable domain, with the rest looked up from reference TRBV19 and TRBJ1-5, is DGGITQSPKYLFRKEGQNVTLSCEQNLNHDAMYWYRQDPGQGLRLIYYSQIVNDFQKGDIAEGYSVSREKKESFPLTVTSAQKNPTAFYLCATRDRGYQPQHFGDGTRLSIL.

CDR3 residues: CSARVGGVGKTEAFF. The CDR3 nucleotides are TGCAGTGCTAGAGTGGGGGGCGTTGGGAAAACTGAAGCTTTCTTC. The J gene is TRBJ2-1, the V gene TRBV20-1, with D perhaps given as TRBD1 or TRBD2 (6 bases each). This CDR3 comprises 15 residues. Germline lookup yields CDR1 DFQATT and CDR2 SNEGSKA (reference sequence). The V end lost 1 base, the J end lost 16 bases, and 26 bases lay between the germline ends.

V and J are TRBV6-5 and TRBJ1-5, with a tentative D call TRBD1 (6 bases). The V gene lost 6 bases and the J gene lost 4 bases, with 25 bases spanning the gap. CDR1 is MNHEY and CDR2 is SVGAGI in the germline V gene. This CDR3 has 18 residues. The DNA for the CDR3 is TGTGCCAGCAGCCCCTCCGCCGGGGCACAGGGACCGAATCAGCCCCAGCATTTT. Translated, it gives CASSPSAGAQGPNQPQHF.

About this clonotype itself: A much larger clone differs by one base, so this may be a read error. J is TRBJ2-1 and V is TRBV9; 8 bases agree with TRBD2. The V gene's germline CDR1 is SGDLS and CDR2 YYNGEE. The CDR3 is made up of 15 amino acids. CDR3 in amino acids: CASSVELAAYNEPFF. DNA for the CDR3: TGTGCCAGCAGCGTTGAACTAGCGGCTTACAATGAGCCGTTCTTC. The whole variable domain, remainder taken from reference TRBV9 and TRBJ2-1, is DSGVTQTPKHLITATGQRVTLRCSPRSGDLSVYWYQQSLDQGLQFLIQYYNGEERAKGNILERFSAQQFPDLHSELNLSSLELGDSALYFCASSVELAAYNEPFFGPGTRLTVL.

The chain has TRBV24-1 and TRBJ1-2, with 9 nucleotides matching TRBD1. From germline, CDR1 is KGHDR and CDR2 SFDVKD. V was clipped by 4 bases and J by 7 bases; unmatched bases: 12. CDR3 length: 16 amino acids. The CDR3 region is CATSDLPDRGVGGYTF. CDR3 DNA sequence: TGTGCCACCAGTGACCTGCCGGACAGGGGTGTCGGTGGCTACACCTTC.

This clonotype was seen ten or more times. J is TRBJ2-1 and V is TRBV12-3 or TRBV12-4; D not resolved. V lost 5 bases and J lost 9, with 14 bases in between. The CDR3 is 13 residues long. The CDR3 nucleotides read TGTGCCAGCAGTCTCCAGCAGACCGGTGAGCAGTTCTTC. This encodes CASSLQQTGEQFF.